The clone carrying this TCR beta chain has more than one count but fewer than ten. These data are taken from a study of T-cell reconstitution after alpha-beta-depleted transplantation in children. Construction of the TCRbeta library involved unique molecular identifiers. Each CDR3 protein is one row after TCRdb ran MiXCR on the PCR reads. The sample records roughly 590,000 distinct CDR3 sequences, roughly 17% being singletons. Germline V CDR1 and CDR2: SEHNR, FQNEAQ (reference sequence). Trimming shortened V by 3 bases and J by 3 bases, and 12 bases separated the two germline ends. The CDR3 is 15 residues long.

V gene TRBV7-9 combines with J gene TRBJ2-1; no firm D call. This sequence was found in a human donor who donated a stem cell graft to a child with acute myeloid leukemia. Sequencing was performed on PBMCs from the stem cell graft donor, taken from the stem cell graft. CDR3 DNA: TGTGCCAGCAGCTTTGGGCTTAACGTCTACAATGAGCAGTTCTTC. Translating gives CASSFGLNVYNEQFF. Together with reference TRBV7-9 and TRBJ2-1, the CDR3 gives the full variable domain: DTGVSQNPRHKITKRGQNVTFRCDPISEHNRLYWYRQTLGQGPEFLTYFQNEAQLEKSRLLSDRFSAERPKGSFSTLEIQRTEQGDSAMYLCASSFGLNVYNEQFFGPGTRLTVL.